These T cell receptor beta chains were read from a single sample in a study of T cells in localized non-small cell lung cancer. Sequencing was performed with immunoSEQ multiplex PCR; in TCRdb, only in-frame clones are kept and a portion is missing. Of some 85,000 clones in the sample, around 80% were seen once. The starting material was PBMCs, obtained before any cancer treatment. The receptors come from a man between 40 and 69 years old with stage II squamous cell lung carcinoma. CDR3s include the opening cysteine and the closing phenylalanine or tryptophan. D genes are given only for firm matches. Clone size is not always given. Where it is, it says once, few, many or a class for expanded clones.

j_call: TRBJ1-4; v_call: TRBV6-1; d_call: -; clone_size: few; cdr3_aa: CASSAWYRMAEKLFF; cdr3_nt: TGTGCCAGCAGTGCATGGTACAGGATGGCTGAAAAACTGTTTTTT
j_call: TRBJ2-5; v_call: TRBV25-1; d_call: TRBD2; clone_size: -; cdr3_aa: CASRPRLAGFQETQYF; cdr3_nt: TGTGCCAGCAGGCCCAGACTAGCGGGTTTTCAAGAGACCCAGTACTTC
j_call: TRBJ2-6; v_call: TRBV5-4; d_call: TRBD1; clone_size: -; cdr3_aa: CASSLGQGINSGANVLTF; cdr3_nt: TGTGCCAGCAGCTTGGGACAGGGGATCAACTCTGGGGCCAACGTCCTGACTTTC
j_call: TRBJ2-2; v_call: TRBV7-2; d_call: -; clone_size: -; cdr3_aa: CASSFKNTGELFF; cdr3_nt: TGTGCCAGCAGCTTTAAAAACACCGGGGAGCTGTTTTTT
j_call: TRBJ2-3; v_call: TRBV6-4; d_call: -; clone_size: -; cdr3_aa: CASRPLHTQYF; cdr3_nt: TGTGCCAGCCGACCCCTCCATACGCAGTATTTT
j_call: TRBJ1-2; v_call: TRBV2; d_call: TRBD1; clone_size: -; cdr3_aa: CASFGQGVYGYTF; cdr3_nt: TGTGCCAGCTTTGGACAGGGTGTTTATGGCTACACCTTC
j_call: TRBJ2-1; v_call: TRBV9; d_call: TRBD1; clone_size: once; cdr3_aa: CASSVESGTGYEQFF; cdr3_nt: TGTGCCAGCAGCGTAGAATCGGGGACAGGGTATGAGCAGTTCTTC
j_call: TRBJ1-3; v_call: TRBV6-4; d_call: -; clone_size: -; cdr3_aa: CASSDSRGSSGNTIYF; cdr3_nt: TGTGCCAGCAGTGACTCGAGAGGGTCTTCTGGAAACACCATATATTTT
j_call: TRBJ2-3; v_call: TRBV28; d_call: TRBD2; clone_size: -; cdr3_aa: CASSFLLAGGPDTQYF; cdr3_nt: TGTGCCAGCAGTTTTCTCCTAGCGGGAGGGCCAGATACGCAGTATTTT
j_call: TRBJ1-1; v_call: TRBV5-1; d_call: TRBD1; clone_size: -; cdr3_aa: CASSLGRDRGFGNTEAFF; cdr3_nt: TGCGCCAGCAGCCTTGGTAGGGACAGGGGCTTCGGGAACACTGAAGCTTTCTTT
j_call: TRBJ2-3; v_call: TRBV4-1; d_call: TRBD1; clone_size: -; cdr3_aa: CASSHDRVTDTQYF; cdr3_nt: TGCGCCAGCAGCCACGACAGGGTCACAGATACGCAGTATTTT
j_call: TRBJ2-7; v_call: TRBV5-1; d_call: TRBD2; clone_size: -; cdr3_aa: CASRETTSGGWYEQYF; cdr3_nt: TGCGCCAGCAGGGAGACGACTAGCGGGGGCTGGTACGAGCAGTACTTC
j_call: TRBJ2-5; v_call: TRBV27; d_call: TRBD2; clone_size: few; cdr3_aa: CASSLIPLAGGGETQYF; cdr3_nt: TGTGCCAGCAGTTTAATTCCACTAGCGGGAGGAGGAGAGACCCAGTACTTC
j_call: TRBJ1-3; v_call: TRBV15; d_call: -; clone_size: -; cdr3_aa: CATSRDPSSGNTIYF; cdr3_nt: TGTGCCACCAGCAGAGACCCCAGCTCTGGAAACACCATATATTTT
j_call: TRBJ1-3; v_call: TRBV7-9; d_call: -; clone_size: -; cdr3_aa: CASNPGDGNTIYF; cdr3_nt: TGTGCCAGCAACCCAGGGGATGGAAACACCATATATTTT
j_call: TRBJ1-1; v_call: TRBV6-6; d_call: -; clone_size: few; cdr3_aa: CASSYQEVSTEAFF; cdr3_nt: TGTGCCAGCAGTTACCAAGAGGTGTCCACTGAAGCTTTCTTT
j_call: TRBJ1-1; v_call: TRBV5-1; d_call: TRBD1; clone_size: many; cdr3_aa: CATRQGDNTEAFF; cdr3_nt: TGCGCCACCCGACAGGGAGATAACACTGAAGCTTTCTTT
j_call: TRBJ1-4; v_call: TRBV6-6; d_call: TRBD1; clone_size: -; cdr3_aa: CASSPGGTGNEKLFF; cdr3_nt: TGTGCCAGCAGCCCCGGGGGGACAGGGAATGAAAAACTGTTTTTT
j_call: TRBJ2-2; v_call: TRBV9; d_call: -; clone_size: -; cdr3_aa: CASSVAPGTGELFF; cdr3_nt: TGTGCCAGCAGCGTAGCCCCGGGCACCGGGGAGCTGTTTTTT
j_call: TRBJ1-1; v_call: TRBV7-2; d_call: -; clone_size: many; cdr3_aa: CASSLAAGHTEAFF; cdr3_nt: TGTGCCAGCAGCTTAGCGGCAGGGCATACTGAAGCTTTCTTT
j_call: TRBJ2-7; v_call: TRBV5-1; d_call: TRBD1; clone_size: -; cdr3_aa: CASSPDRARDEQYF; cdr3_nt: TGCGCCAGCAGCCCGGACAGGGCCAGGGACGAGCAGTACTTC
j_call: TRBJ1-1; v_call: TRBV28; d_call: -; clone_size: -; cdr3_aa: CASSSGQGKAFF; cdr3_nt: TGTGCCAGCAGTTCCGGGCAGGGGAAAGCTTTCTTT
j_call: TRBJ2-5; v_call: TRBV29-1; d_call: -; clone_size: -; cdr3_aa: CSAETQYF; cdr3_nt: TGCAGCGCAGAGACCCAGTACTTC
j_call: TRBJ1-5; v_call: TRBV7-2; d_call: -; clone_size: -; cdr3_aa: CASSFPGWQPQHF; cdr3_nt: TGTGCCAGCAGCTTCCCAGGCTGGCAGCCCCAGCATTTT
j_call: TRBJ1-1; v_call: TRBV18; d_call: -; clone_size: -; cdr3_aa: CASSPRGVNTEAFF; cdr3_nt: TGTGCCAGCTCACCAAGAGGGGTGAACACTGAAGCTTTCTTT
j_call: TRBJ1-3; v_call: TRBV27; d_call: -; clone_size: -; cdr3_aa: CASSLTGVAGNTIYF; cdr3_nt: TGTGCCAGCAGTCTTACGGGGGTCGCCGGAAACACCATATATTTT
j_call: TRBJ1-1; v_call: TRBV5-4; d_call: -; clone_size: few; cdr3_aa: CASSFVNTEAFF; cdr3_nt: TGTGCCAGCAGCTTTGTGAACACTGAAGCTTTCTTT
j_call: TRBJ2-1; v_call: TRBV18; d_call: -; clone_size: -; cdr3_aa: CASSRGLSSYNEQFF; cdr3_nt: TGTGCCAGCTCACGGGGGTTGAGCTCCTACAATGAGCAGTTCTTC
j_call: TRBJ2-7; v_call: TRBV5-5; d_call: TRBD2; clone_size: -; cdr3_aa: CASSRREQYEQYF; cdr3_nt: TGTGCCAGCAGCAGGCGGGAGCAATACGAGCAGTACTTC
j_call: TRBJ2-7; v_call: TRBV7-6; d_call: -; clone_size: -; cdr3_aa: CASSLGGQGYEQYF; cdr3_nt: TGTGCCAGCAGCTTAGGCGGGCAGGGATACGAGCAGTACTTC
j_call: TRBJ2-1; v_call: TRBV7-2; d_call: TRBD2; clone_size: -; cdr3_aa: CASSTIAGERYNEQFF; cdr3_nt: TGTGCCAGCAGCACCATAGCGGGGGAACGCTACAATGAGCAGTTCTTC
j_call: TRBJ2-7; v_call: TRBV19; d_call: TRBD1; clone_size: -; cdr3_aa: CASSIQGVPFYEQYF; cdr3_nt: TGTGCCAGTAGTATCCAGGGGGTGCCCTTCTACGAGCAGTACTTC
j_call: TRBJ1-5; v_call: TRBV6-4; d_call: -; clone_size: few; cdr3_aa: CASSAQGGNQPQHF; cdr3_nt: TGTGCCAGCAGTGCCCAGGGCGGCAATCAGCCCCAGCATTTT
j_call: TRBJ1-5; v_call: TRBV9; d_call: -; clone_size: many; cdr3_aa: CASSPYQGPNQPQHF; cdr3_nt: TGTGCCAGCAGCCCCTACCAGGGGCCCAATCAGCCCCAGCATTTT
j_call: TRBJ1-1; v_call: TRBV19; d_call: TRBD1; clone_size: -; cdr3_aa: CASSPAGGRVTEAFF; cdr3_nt: TGTGCCAGTAGTCCGGCAGGGGGGAGGGTCACTGAAGCTTTCTTT
j_call: TRBJ2-5; v_call: TRBV2; d_call: TRBD2; clone_size: -; cdr3_aa: CASSEGWTRKETQYF; cdr3_nt: TGTGCCAGCAGTGAAGGTTGGACTAGAAAAGAGACCCAGTACTTC
j_call: TRBJ2-5; v_call: TRBV19; d_call: -; clone_size: -; cdr3_aa: CASSTLQGRETQYF; cdr3_nt: TGTGCCAGTAGTACCCTCCAGGGGAGAGAGACCCAGTACTTC
j_call: TRBJ2-7; v_call: TRBV6-5; d_call: -; clone_size: -; cdr3_aa: CASSYLRTGDYEQYF; cdr3_nt: TGTGCCAGCAGTTACTTAAGGACGGGTGACTACGAGCAGTACTTC
j_call: TRBJ2-7; v_call: TRBV2; d_call: TRBD2; clone_size: -; cdr3_aa: CASWRGDFYEQYF; cdr3_nt: TGTGCCAGCTGGCGGGGGGACTTCTACGAGCAGTACTTC
j_call: TRBJ2-7; v_call: TRBV5-4; d_call: TRBD2; clone_size: -; cdr3_aa: CASSLPGGYEQYF; cdr3_nt: TGTGCCAGCAGCCTCCCGGGGGGCTACGAGCAGTACTTC
j_call: TRBJ1-4; v_call: TRBV5-1; d_call: -; clone_size: -; cdr3_aa: CASSLGAGQNEKLFF; cdr3_nt: TGCGCCAGCAGCTTGGGTGCGGGACAAAATGAAAAACTGTTTTTT
j_call: TRBJ1-2; v_call: TRBV18; d_call: TRBD1; clone_size: -; cdr3_aa: CASSPRGQTGYTF; cdr3_nt: TGTGCCAGCTCACCACGGGGACAGACTGGCTACACCTTC
j_call: TRBJ2-5; v_call: TRBV7-7; d_call: -; clone_size: -; cdr3_aa: CASSPQGRSFPQYF; cdr3_nt: TGTGCTAGCAGCCCCCAGGGGCGCTCCTTTCCCCAGTACTTC
j_call: TRBJ1-2; v_call: TRBV18; d_call: TRBD1; clone_size: -; cdr3_aa: CASSPQGANYGYTF; cdr3_nt: TGTGCCAGCTCACCACAGGGGGCGAACTATGGCTACACCTTC